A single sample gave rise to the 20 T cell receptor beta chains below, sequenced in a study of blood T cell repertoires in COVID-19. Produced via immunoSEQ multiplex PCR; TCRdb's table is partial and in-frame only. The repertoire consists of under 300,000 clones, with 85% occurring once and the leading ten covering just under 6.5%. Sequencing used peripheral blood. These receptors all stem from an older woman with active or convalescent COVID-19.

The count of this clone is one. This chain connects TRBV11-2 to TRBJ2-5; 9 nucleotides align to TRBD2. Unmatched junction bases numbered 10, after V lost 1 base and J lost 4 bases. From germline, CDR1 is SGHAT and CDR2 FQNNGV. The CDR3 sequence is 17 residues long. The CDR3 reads CASSLVISGSFGETQYF. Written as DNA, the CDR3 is TGTGCCAGCAGCTTAGTGATTAGCGGGAGTTTTGGAGAGACCCAGTACTTC.

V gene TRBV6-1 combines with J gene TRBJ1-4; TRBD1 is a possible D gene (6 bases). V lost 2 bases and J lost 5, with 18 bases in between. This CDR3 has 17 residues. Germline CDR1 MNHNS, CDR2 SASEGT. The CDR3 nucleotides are TGTGCCAGCAGTGAAAGGCCCGCGGGGGGCGCAAATGAAAAACTGTTTTTT. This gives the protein CASSERPAGGANEKLFF.

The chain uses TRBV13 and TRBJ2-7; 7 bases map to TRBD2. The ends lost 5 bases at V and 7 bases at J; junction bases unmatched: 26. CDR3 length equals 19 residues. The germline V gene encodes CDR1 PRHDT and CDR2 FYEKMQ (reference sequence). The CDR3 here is CASSIYRERVSGVPREQYF. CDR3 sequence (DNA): TGTGCCAGCAGCATATACCGGGAGCGCGTAAGCGGGGTGCCTCGGGAGCAGTACTTC.

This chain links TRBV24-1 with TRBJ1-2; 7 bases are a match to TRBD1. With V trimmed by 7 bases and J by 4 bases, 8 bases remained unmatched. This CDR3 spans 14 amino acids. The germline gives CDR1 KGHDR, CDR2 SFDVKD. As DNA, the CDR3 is TGTGCCACCAGAGATAACAGGGGAGGCTATGGCTACACCTTC. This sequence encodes CATRDNRGGYGYTF.

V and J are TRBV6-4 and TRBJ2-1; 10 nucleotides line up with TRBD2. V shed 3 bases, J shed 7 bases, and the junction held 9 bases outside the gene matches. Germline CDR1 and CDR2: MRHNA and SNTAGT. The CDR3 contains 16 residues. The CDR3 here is CASSEATSGQNNEQFF. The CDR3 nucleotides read TGTGCCAGCAGTGAGGCGACTAGCGGGCAAAATAATGAGCAGTTCTTC.

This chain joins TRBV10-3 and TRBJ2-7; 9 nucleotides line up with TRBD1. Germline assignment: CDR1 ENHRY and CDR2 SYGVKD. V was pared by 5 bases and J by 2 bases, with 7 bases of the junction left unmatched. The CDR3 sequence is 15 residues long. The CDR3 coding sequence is TGTGCCATCAGTTTCTGCGGGACAGGGCCCTACGAGCAGTACGTC. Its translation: CAISFCGTGPYEQYV.

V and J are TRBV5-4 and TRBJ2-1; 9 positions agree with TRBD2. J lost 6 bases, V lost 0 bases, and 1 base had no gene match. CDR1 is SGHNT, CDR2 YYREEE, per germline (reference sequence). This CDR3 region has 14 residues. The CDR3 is CASSLGSGGNEQFF. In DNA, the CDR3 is TGTGCCAGCAGCTTGGGTAGCGGGGGCAATGAGCAGTTCTTC.

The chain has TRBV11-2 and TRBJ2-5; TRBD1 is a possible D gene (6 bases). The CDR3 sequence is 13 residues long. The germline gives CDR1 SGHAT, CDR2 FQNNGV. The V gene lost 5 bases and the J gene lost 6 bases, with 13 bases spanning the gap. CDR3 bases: TGTGCCAGCAGCGAAGACGACAGGAAGACCCAGTACTTC. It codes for CASSEDDRKTQYF. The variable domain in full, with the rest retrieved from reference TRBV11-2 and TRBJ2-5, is EAGVAQSPRYKIIEKRQSVAFWCNPISGHATLYWYQQILGQGPKLLIQFQNNGVVDDSQLPKDRFSAERLKGVDSTLKIQPAKLEDSAVYLCASSEDDRKTQYFGPGTRLLVL.

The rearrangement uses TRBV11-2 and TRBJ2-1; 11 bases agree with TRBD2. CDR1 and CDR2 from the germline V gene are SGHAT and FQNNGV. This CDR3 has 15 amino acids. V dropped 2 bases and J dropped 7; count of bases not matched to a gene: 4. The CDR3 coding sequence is TGTGCCAGCAGCTTACCGGCTAGCGGGGGGAATGAGCAGTTCTTC. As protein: CASSLPASGGNEQFF.

The CDR3 nucleotides read TGTGCCAGCACCCGAAGACGGGGCCAAGAGACCCAGTACTTC. Protein sequence: CASTRRRGQETQYF. The chain couples TRBV6-5 to TRBJ2-5, with D perhaps matching TRBD2 (5 bases). The germline gives CDR1 MNHEY, CDR2 SVGAGI. CDR3 size: 14 residues. V was clipped by 7 bases and J by 1 base, with 13 bases between them.

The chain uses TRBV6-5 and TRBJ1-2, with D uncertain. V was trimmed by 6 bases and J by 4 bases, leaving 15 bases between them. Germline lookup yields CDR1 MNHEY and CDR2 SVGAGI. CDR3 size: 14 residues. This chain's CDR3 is CASRDVASGYGYTF. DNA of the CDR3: TGTGCCAGCAGAGATGTCGCCTCGGGCTATGGCTACACCTTC.

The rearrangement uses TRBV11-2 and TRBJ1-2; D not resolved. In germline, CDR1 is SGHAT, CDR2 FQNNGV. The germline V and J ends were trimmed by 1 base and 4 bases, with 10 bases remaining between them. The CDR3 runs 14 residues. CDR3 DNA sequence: TGTGCCAGCAGCTTAGTACGGGAAGGCTATGGCTACACCTTC. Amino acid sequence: CASSLVREGYGYTF.

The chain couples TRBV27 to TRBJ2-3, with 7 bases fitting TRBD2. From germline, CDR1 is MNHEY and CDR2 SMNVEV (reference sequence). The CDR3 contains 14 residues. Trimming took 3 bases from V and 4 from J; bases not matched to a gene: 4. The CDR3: CASSFGLAADTQYF. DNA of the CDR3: TGTGCCAGCAGTTTCGGGCTAGCGGCAGATACGCAGTATTTT.

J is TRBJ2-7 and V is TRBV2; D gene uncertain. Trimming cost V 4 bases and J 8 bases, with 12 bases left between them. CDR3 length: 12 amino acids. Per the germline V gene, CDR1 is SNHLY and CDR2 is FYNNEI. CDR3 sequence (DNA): TGTGCCAGCAGTGTCGGCCGGAGTAAGCAGTACGTC. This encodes CASSVGRSKQYV.

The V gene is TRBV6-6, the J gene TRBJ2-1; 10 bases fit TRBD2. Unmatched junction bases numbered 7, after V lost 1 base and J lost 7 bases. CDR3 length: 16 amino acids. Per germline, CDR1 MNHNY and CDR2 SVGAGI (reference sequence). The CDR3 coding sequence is TGTGCCAGCAGTTACTTCGGGCTAGCGGGGGTTAATGAGCAGTTCTTC. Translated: CASSYFGLAGVNEQFF.

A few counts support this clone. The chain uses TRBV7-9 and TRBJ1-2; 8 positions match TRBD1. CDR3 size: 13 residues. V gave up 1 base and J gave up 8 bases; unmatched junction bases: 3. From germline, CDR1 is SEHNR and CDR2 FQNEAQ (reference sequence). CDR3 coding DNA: TGTGCCAGCAGCTTAGAGACAGGGGCGGGCTACACCTTC. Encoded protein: CASSLETGAGYTF.

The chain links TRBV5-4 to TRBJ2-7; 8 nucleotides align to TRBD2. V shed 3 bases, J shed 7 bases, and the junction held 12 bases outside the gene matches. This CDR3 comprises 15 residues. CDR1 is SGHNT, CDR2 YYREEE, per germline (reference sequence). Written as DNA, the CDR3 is TGTGCCAGCAGCTCCCAAGCGGGAGCGGTAGGGGAGCAGTACTTC. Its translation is CASSSQAGAVGEQYF. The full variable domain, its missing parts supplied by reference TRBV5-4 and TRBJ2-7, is ETGVTQSPTHLIKTRGQQVTLRCSSQSGHNTVSWYQQALGQGPQFIFQYYREEENGRGNFPPRFSGLQFPNYSSELNVNALELDDSALYLCASSSQAGAVGEQYFGPGTRLTVT.

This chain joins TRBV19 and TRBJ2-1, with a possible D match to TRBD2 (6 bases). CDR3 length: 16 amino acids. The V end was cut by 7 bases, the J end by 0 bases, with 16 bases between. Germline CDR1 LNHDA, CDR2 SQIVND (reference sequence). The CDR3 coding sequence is TGTGCCAGTAAGGTCGGGTCGGGGGTCTCCTACAATGAGCAGTTCTTC. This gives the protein CASKVGSGVSYNEQFF.

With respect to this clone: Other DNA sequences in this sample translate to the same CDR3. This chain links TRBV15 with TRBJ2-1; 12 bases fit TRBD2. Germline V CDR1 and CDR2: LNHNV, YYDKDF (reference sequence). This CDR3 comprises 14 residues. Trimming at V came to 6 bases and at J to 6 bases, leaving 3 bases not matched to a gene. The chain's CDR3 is CATRLAGGINEQFF. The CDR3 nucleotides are TGTGCCACCAGGCTAGCGGGGGGGATCAATGAGCAGTTCTTC.

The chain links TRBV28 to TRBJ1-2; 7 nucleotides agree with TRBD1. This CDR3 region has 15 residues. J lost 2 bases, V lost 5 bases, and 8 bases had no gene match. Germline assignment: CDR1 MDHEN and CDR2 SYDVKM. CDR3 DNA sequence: TGTGCCAGCAGTCCAAGACAGGGAGTCAACTATGGCTACACCTTC. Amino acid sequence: CASSPRQGVNYGYTF.